These 10 T cell receptor beta chains share one sample of origin, sequenced in a study of a mutant IDH1 vaccine in newly diagnosed glioma. These TCRs are of unknown antigen specificity. Only in-frame clones appear in the TCRdb table, and some are missing; sequencing was by immunoSEQ multiplex PCR. The table has about 56,000 clones, roughly 90% seen once. Time point noted: week 35, safety follow-up. The content of each vaccine dose was 300 ug of mutant IDH1 20-mer peptide, and topical imiquimod accompanied it. Sequencing used PBMCs, obtained from a glioma patient whose treatment included an IDH1 peptide vaccine. Receptors originate from a man aged 35 to 55 with glioma.

The genes are TRBV19 and TRBJ1-2, with D possibly TRBD1 on 6 matching bases. Deletions cut 8 bases from V and 0 bases from J, with 19 bases between. This CDR3 has 16 residues. Germline CDR1 LNHDA, CDR2 SQIVND (reference sequence). CDR3 protein: CASRAVDSPSNYGYTF. The DNA of the CDR3 is TGTGCCAGTCGTGCGGTGGACAGCCCCTCTAACTATGGCTACACCTTC.

This chain joins TRBV5-1 and TRBJ2-7; TRBD1 or TRBD2 may be the D gene (6 bases each). This CDR3 region has 19 residues. V lost 4 bases, J lost 3 bases, and 29 bases lay in between. Germline CDR1 and CDR2: SGHRS and YFSETQ. CDR3 DNA sequence: TGCGCCAGCAGCCGAGGCGTAGGGTCGGGGGCGCCGTCTAACTACGAGCAGTACTTC. Translation: CASSRGVGSGAPSNYEQYF.

DNA of the CDR3: TGTGCCAGCAGCTTAGACAGGGGGAGCAATCAGCCCCAGCATTTT. Translation: CASSLDRGSNQPQHF. The rearrangement joins TRBV7-8 to TRBJ1-5; 8 nucleotides align to TRBD1. J lost 1 base, V lost 1 base, and 0 bases had no gene match. The CDR3 contains 15 residues. Germline CDR1 is SGHVS and CDR2 is FQNEAQ.

The genes are TRBV7-2 and TRBJ2-5; D gene uncertain. The CDR3 extends over 13 amino acids. Trimming left V 1 base short and J 1 base short, with 4 bases between. The germline CDR1 and CDR2 sequences are SGHTA and FQGNSA. The chain's CDR3 is CASSLVFQETQYF. In DNA, the CDR3 is TGTGCCAGCAGCTTAGTATTCCAAGAGACCCAGTACTTC.

The V gene is TRBV7-9, the J gene TRBJ2-5, with D perhaps TRBD2 (5 bases). Germline CDR1 SEHNR, CDR2 FQNEAQ (reference sequence). V was pared by 5 bases and J by 4 bases, with 14 bases between. The CDR3 totals 14 residues. CDR3 residues: CASSLVSGGETQYF. The CDR3 region has the DNA TGTGCCAGCAGCCTAGTCTCCGGAGGAGAGACCCAGTACTTC.

The J gene is TRBJ2-7, the V gene TRBV2; possible D gene TRBD1, 5 bases. CDR3 length: 13 amino acids. In germline, CDR1 is SNHLY, CDR2 FYNNEI. The germline V and J ends were trimmed by 8 bases and 0 bases, with 11 bases remaining between them. The CDR3 DNA follows: TGTGCCAGCCGAAAAGGGGACTCCTACGAGCAGTACTTC. This gives the protein CASRKGDSYEQYF.

The rearrangement links TRBV2 to TRBJ2-6, with D perhaps given as TRBD1 or TRBD2 (5 bases each). CDR1 SNHLY and CDR2 FYNNEI come from the germline V gene. The CDR3 spans 16 residues. The V and J ends lost 6 bases and 0 bases respectively, with 12 bases between them. CDR3 sequence: CASSWDGHSGANVLTF. The CDR3 DNA reads as TGTGCCAGCAGCTGGGACGGCCACTCTGGGGCCAACGTCCTGACTTTC. Together with reference TRBV2 and TRBJ2-6, the CDR3 gives the full variable domain: EPEVTQTPSHQVTQMGQEVILRCVPISNHLYFYWYRQILGQKVEFLVSFYNNEISEKSEIFDDQFSVERPDGSNFTLKIRSTKLEDSAMYFCASSWDGHSGANVLTFGAGSRLTVL.

This clone was picked up a small number of times. The chain couples TRBV19 to TRBJ2-1; tentative D call: TRBD2 (6 bases). CDR1 is LNHDA and CDR2 is SQIVND in the germline V gene (reference sequence). The germline V and J ends were trimmed by 8 bases and 15 bases, with 20 bases remaining between them. The CDR3 runs to 12 residues. The CDR3 spells CASSRLGAGLFF. The CDR3, as DNA: TGTGCCAGTTCCCGTCTCGGGGCGGGACTGTTCTTC.

The chain employs TRBV19 and TRBJ1-2, with a tentative D call TRBD1 (5 bases). The CDR3 loop spans 12 amino acids. Germline V gene data show CDR1 as LNHDA and CDR2 as SQIVND (reference sequence). The germline V and J ends were trimmed by 7 bases and 8 bases, with 14 bases remaining between them. The CDR3, as DNA: TGTGCCAGTACTGGGGTGGGGGACGGCTACACCTTC. Translated: CASTGVGDGYTF.

The chain links TRBV5-1 to TRBJ2-3; D gene uncertain. Germline V gene data show CDR1 as SGHRS and CDR2 as YFSETQ. V was trimmed by 4 bases and J by 2 bases, leaving 5 bases between them. The CDR3 runs 12 residues. As DNA, the CDR3 is TGCGCCAGCAGCCCCAACACAGATACGCAGTATTTT. Protein: CASSPNTDTQYF. The whole variable domain, remainder taken from reference TRBV5-1 and TRBJ2-3, is KAGVTQTPRYLIKTRGQQVTLSCSPISGHRSVSWYQQTPGQGLQFLFEYFSETQRNKGNFPGRFSGRQFSNSRSEMNVSTLELGDSALYLCASSPNTDTQYFGPGTRLTVL.